The T cell receptor (beta chain) described here comes from a study of CD8+CD57+ T cells in acquired aplastic anemia. Background on the study: On average, sorted CD4+ and CD8+ cells gave 2.5 to 4 ug of DNA. Study-level findings and limits: Shared by patients and controls, roughly 28 CD8+ CDR3s were abundant in patients.

By flow cytometry, patients selected for sequencing had shown an expansion of CD8+CD57+ cells. The enrolled patients all had severe acquired aplastic anemia. Looked up from germline, CDR1 is MNHNS and CDR2 is SASEGT. The length of the CDR3 is 16 residues. V lost 4 bases to trimming and J lost 1 base; unmatched junction nucleotides: 7. This clonotype was counted ten times or more. The target antigen is unknown. TCR beta VDJ combinations and CDR3 sequences were profiled from genomic DNA. TCRdb re-analysed the reads in MiXCR, keeping a single row per CDR3 protein. Of under 150,000 distinct CDR3 sequences in the sample, roughly 40% were seen once.

The rearrangement links TRBV6-1 to TRBJ2-1; 7 bases align to TRBD2. Sequences were obtained from sorted CD4+, CD8+, or CD8+CD57+ T cells (not recorded which) from PBMCs. This TCR derives from a human donor with aplastic anemia. The CDR3 DNA reads as TGTGCCAGCAGTGCGGGGGGAACTCATTCCTACAATGAGCAGTTCTTC. Its protein is CASSAGGTHSYNEQFF.